Listed below are T cell receptor beta chains from one sample, sequenced in a study of blood T cell repertoires in COVID-19. Produced via immunoSEQ multiplex PCR; TCRdb's table is partial and in-frame only. The repertoire holds about 180,000 clones, with 70% to 90% as singletons. Sequencing used peripheral blood. These receptor sequences come from a woman in her thirties with active or convalescent COVID-19. CDR3s include the opening cysteine and the closing phenylalanine or tryptophan. Fields, in order: D gene, clone size, J gene, V gene, CDR3 DNA, CDR3 protein. The D gene is left open where the match is weak. Size tells how often a clone was seen (once, few, many) or the class of an expanded clone, and some rows leave it out.

d_gene: .
abundance: .
j_gene: TRBJ1-3
v_gene: TRBV19
CDR3nt: TGTGCCAGTAAGCACTCTGGAAACACCATATATTTT
CDR3aa: CASKHSGNTIYF

d_gene: .
abundance: .
j_gene: TRBJ2-7
v_gene: TRBV19
CDR3nt: TGTGCCAGTAGTATAGCGAGCGAGCAGTACTTC
CDR3aa: CASSIASEQYF

d_gene: .
abundance: .
j_gene: TRBJ1-1
v_gene: TRBV3-1/TRBV3-2
CDR3nt: TGTGCCAGCAGCTTCCGGACAATTGACACTGAAGCTTTCTTT
CDR3aa: CASSFRTIDTEAFF

d_gene: .
abundance: few
j_gene: TRBJ2-1
v_gene: TRBV3-1/TRBV3-2
CDR3nt: TGTGCCAGCAGCTACGGCGCGGGGAATGAGCAGTTCTTC
CDR3aa: CASSYGAGNEQFF

d_gene: TRBD1
abundance: .
j_gene: TRBJ1-5
v_gene: TRBV24-1
CDR3nt: TGTGCCACCAGTGACAGGGACAGGGACCAAGATCAGCCCCAGCATTTT
CDR3aa: CATSDRDRDQDQPQHF

d_gene: TRBD1
abundance: .
j_gene: TRBJ2-3
v_gene: TRBV6-5
CDR3nt: TGTGCCAGCAGTTTATCGACAGGGGCAGGAGATACGCAGTATTTT
CDR3aa: CASSLSTGAGDTQYF

d_gene: TRBD1
abundance: .
j_gene: TRBJ2-7
v_gene: TRBV9
CDR3nt: TGTGCCAGCAGCCCCGGACAGGGGGTTACCTACGAGCAGTACTTC
CDR3aa: CASSPGQGVTYEQYF

d_gene: .
abundance: .
j_gene: TRBJ1-5
v_gene: TRBV5-1
CDR3nt: TGCGCCAGCAGCCCCGGCGGGGGGACGCATCAGCCCCAGCATTTT
CDR3aa: CASSPGGGTHQPQHF

d_gene: .
abundance: .
j_gene: TRBJ1-5
v_gene: TRBV7-2
CDR3nt: TGTGCCAGCAGCAACTTCCAACAGCCCCAGCATTTT
CDR3aa: CASSNFQQPQHF

d_gene: .
abundance: .
j_gene: TRBJ1-1
v_gene: TRBV5-4
CDR3nt: TGTGCCAGCAGCTTGCCGTTGAACACTGAAGCTTTCTTT
CDR3aa: CASSLPLNTEAFF

d_gene: TRBD1
abundance: .
j_gene: TRBJ1-1
v_gene: TRBV7-9
CDR3nt: TGTGCCAGCAGCCCGGGACAGGGAGGTAGGAACACTGAAGCTTTCTTT
CDR3aa: CASSPGQGGRNTEAFF

d_gene: TRBD1
abundance: .
j_gene: TRBJ2-2
v_gene: TRBV5-4
CDR3nt: TGTGCCAGCAGCTTACAGGGGCCCACCGGGGAGCTGTTTTTT
CDR3aa: CASSLQGPTGELFF

d_gene: .
abundance: .
j_gene: TRBJ2-7
v_gene: TRBV7-9
CDR3nt: TGTGCCAGCAGCAACCCGGCGAGACTCTCCTCCTACGAGCAGTACTTC
CDR3aa: CASSNPARLSSYEQYF

d_gene: .
abundance: .
j_gene: TRBJ2-6
v_gene: TRBV5-1
CDR3nt: TGCGCCAGCAGCGGCGGGACCTGGCGGGGCCACGGGGCCAACGTCCTGACTTTC
CDR3aa: CASSGGTWRGHGANVLTF

d_gene: TRBD2
abundance: .
j_gene: TRBJ2-1
v_gene: TRBV18
CDR3nt: TGTGCCAGCTCACCAGTGGGGGGACTAGTGGGTGAGCAGTTCTTC
CDR3aa: CASSPVGGLVGEQFF

d_gene: .
abundance: .
j_gene: TRBJ1-2
v_gene: TRBV11-2
CDR3nt: TGTGCCAGCAGCTTAGTGGGGCAGTCCTATGGCTACACCTTC
CDR3aa: CASSLVGQSYGYTF

d_gene: .
abundance: .
j_gene: TRBJ2-5
v_gene: TRBV5-6
CDR3nt: TGTGCCAGCAGCTTGCGGCAGGGGGAGACCCAGTACTTC
CDR3aa: CASSLRQGETQYF

d_gene: .
abundance: .
j_gene: TRBJ2-7
v_gene: TRBV6-6
CDR3nt: TGTGCCAGCAGTTACTCCCCGGACAGAAGCTACGAGCAGTACTTC
CDR3aa: CASSYSPDRSYEQYF

d_gene: .
abundance: .
j_gene: TRBJ1-3
v_gene: TRBV21-1
CDR3nt: TGTGCCAGCGGGGAGGGAAACACCATATATTTT
CDR3aa: CASGEGNTIYF

d_gene: .
abundance: .
j_gene: TRBJ2-5
v_gene: TRBV18
CDR3nt: TGTGCCAGCTCGATTCCGGGGTTTGCCCCGTACTTC
CDR3aa: CASSIPGFAPYF

d_gene: .
abundance: .
j_gene: TRBJ1-1
v_gene: TRBV7-8
CDR3nt: TGTGCCAGCAGCCAAGTAGACTCAGGGAAGGTAGCTTTCTTT
CDR3aa: CASSQVDSGKVAFF

d_gene: TRBD1
abundance: .
j_gene: TRBJ1-2
v_gene: TRBV10-3
CDR3nt: TGTGCCATCAGTGAAGTGGTAAGAGGGGGCGGTGGCTACACCTTC
CDR3aa: CAISEVVRGGGGYTF

d_gene: .
abundance: .
j_gene: TRBJ2-1
v_gene: TRBV19
CDR3nt: TGTGCCAGTAGTATCCTAGCAGGATACTCCTACAATGAGCAGTTCTTC
CDR3aa: CASSILAGYSYNEQFF

d_gene: TRBD2
abundance: .
j_gene: TRBJ2-1
v_gene: TRBV5-8
CDR3nt: TGTGCCAGCAGCCAAGTGTGGTCGGGAGGTAATGAGCAGTTCTTC
CDR3aa: CASSQVWSGGNEQFF

d_gene: TRBD2
abundance: once
j_gene: TRBJ2-2
v_gene: TRBV13
CDR3nt: TGTGCCAGCAGCTTAGAGGGACTAGGCACCGGGGAGCTGTTTTTT
CDR3aa: CASSLEGLGTGELFF

d_gene: TRBD2
abundance: .
j_gene: TRBJ2-1
v_gene: TRBV7-7
CDR3nt: TGTGCTAGCAGCTTAGGGGCGCTAGCGGGGGGCAATGAGCAGTTCTTC
CDR3aa: CASSLGALAGGNEQFF

d_gene: .
abundance: .
j_gene: TRBJ1-1
v_gene: TRBV6-5
CDR3nt: TGTGCCAGCAGCTCTGAGTTGAACACTGAAGCTTTCTTT
CDR3aa: CASSSELNTEAFF

d_gene: .
abundance: .
j_gene: TRBJ1-1
v_gene: TRBV28
CDR3nt: TGTGCCAGCAGTTTATTAGAGCAGGGAAGGACTGAAGCTTTCTTT
CDR3aa: CASSLLEQGRTEAFF

d_gene: TRBD2
abundance: .
j_gene: TRBJ2-7
v_gene: TRBV30
CDR3nt: TGTGCCTGGAGTGTGACGGGGGGGCCCTTTGATTACGAGCAGTACTTC
CDR3aa: CAWSVTGGPFDYEQYF

d_gene: .
abundance: .
j_gene: TRBJ1-6
v_gene: TRBV5-1
CDR3nt: TGCGCCAGCAGCCCGAGCTCCTATAATTCACCCCTCCACTTT
CDR3aa: CASSPSSYNSPLHF

d_gene: .
abundance: .
j_gene: TRBJ2-7
v_gene: TRBV2
CDR3nt: TGTGCCAGTCTCCGAGGGTTAGGCGAGCAGTACTTC
CDR3aa: CASLRGLGEQYF

d_gene: .
abundance: .
j_gene: TRBJ1-6
v_gene: TRBV2
CDR3nt: TGTGCCAGCAGTGATCGGGGGGTCTATAATTCACCCCTCCACTTT
CDR3aa: CASSDRGVYNSPLHF

d_gene: .
abundance: .
j_gene: TRBJ2-1
v_gene: TRBV5-6
CDR3nt: TGTGCCAGCAGCTTGGTACAGAACAATGAGCAGTTCTTC
CDR3aa: CASSLVQNNEQFF

d_gene: .
abundance: .
j_gene: TRBJ2-7
v_gene: TRBV5-8
CDR3nt: TGTGCCAGCAGCTTGACGTTCCTAGACGGATCCTACGAGCAGTACTTC
CDR3aa: CASSLTFLDGSYEQYF

d_gene: .
abundance: .
j_gene: TRBJ1-1
v_gene: TRBV19
CDR3nt: TGTGCCAGTACCCCCGGAGAGGACACTGAAGCTTTCTTT
CDR3aa: CASTPGEDTEAFF

d_gene: .
abundance: .
j_gene: TRBJ1-6
v_gene: TRBV5-1
CDR3nt: TGCGCCAGCAGCTTGGACTCGGGGGGAAATTCACCCCTCCACTTT
CDR3aa: CASSLDSGGNSPLHF

d_gene: .
abundance: once
j_gene: TRBJ1-3
v_gene: TRBV6-5
CDR3nt: TGTGCCAGCAGTTACCAACAGGGCATAAACACCATATATTTT
CDR3aa: CASSYQQGINTIYF

d_gene: .
abundance: few
j_gene: TRBJ1-1
v_gene: TRBV18
CDR3nt: TGTGCCAGCTCACCACGGCAGGGGCTGAGTGATAGTGAAGCTTTCTTT
CDR3aa: CASSPRQGLSDSEAFF

d_gene: TRBD2
abundance: once
j_gene: TRBJ2-3
v_gene: TRBV9
CDR3nt: TGTGCCAGCAGCGTAGGGTGGAGCGGGGGGGCGGATACGCAGTATTTT
CDR3aa: CASSVGWSGGADTQYF

d_gene: TRBD1
abundance: .
j_gene: TRBJ2-7
v_gene: TRBV19
CDR3nt: TGTGCCAGTTCTATTAGGCCCGGGACAGGGGACGAGCAGTACTTC
CDR3aa: CASSIRPGTGDEQYF

d_gene: TRBD1
abundance: .
j_gene: TRBJ1-1
v_gene: TRBV19
CDR3nt: TGTGCCAGTAGGAACAGGGGGAAGACTGAAGCTTTCTTT
CDR3aa: CASRNRGKTEAFF